This T cell receptor beta chain is from a study of somatic mutations in cytotoxic T cells in rheumatoid arthritis (dated by TCRdb to about 2017). Some background on the complete study: Right after diagnosis and prior to the start of any treatment, about 30 ml EDTA of peripheral blood was drawn from patients. Some T-cell populations stained with V beta antibodies were sorted by flow on a FACSAria II or Sony SH800 to nearly 100% purity, with sorted V beta1+ cells additionally subjected to TCRB sequencing. Whether expanded CD8+ T-cell clones in untreated, newly diagnosed rheumatoid arthritis carry somatic mutations was the study question, and clonality was characterized with TCRB deep sequencing. For 65 rheumatoid arthritis patients and some 21 healthy controls, TCRB deep sequencing was carried out. Patient and control groups had essentially identical median ages.

CDR1 is given as MNHEY and CDR2 as SVGAGI, both from the germline V gene. From the cysteine up to the phenylalanine, the CDR3 has a length of 15 residues. CDR3 DNA is the only sequence kept; it has 45 bases, read in frame from the first base. Germline trimming amounts to 5 bases on V and 2 bases on J, with 9 as the count of junction bases outside the gene matches. Positive magnetic bead selection on an AutoMACS was used to isolate CD4+ and CD8+ cells, with flow cytometry used to check purity. Initial screening for clonal expansions relied on flow cytometry with a TCR V beta antibody panel, after which sorted CD8+ fractions underwent TCRB deep sequencing for characterization. Peripheral blood mononuclear cells were obtained using density gradient separation with Ficoll-Paque PLUS. DNA was extracted from CD4-enriched, CD8-enriched or PBMC samples with Nucleospin Tissue or Tissue XS kits and quantified with a Qubit 2.0 fluorometer.

Of note for this clone: Its recognized antigen is unknown. No base quality information exists; no much larger clone differs at one position.

Sequencing of TCRB CDR3 was done on genomic DNA with the immunoSEQ assay. Processing in the source paper ran as follows. Only a few patient CD8+ clones larger than 1% matched published virus-specific TCRB sequences when compared against them. Nothing other than productive TCRB rearrangements was included in the analyses. Clonality was calculated as a Shannon entropy-based productive clonality index, and a clone was defined by a unique TCRB CDR3 sequence. The template counts of each clone relative to the total templates per sample were used to calculate repertoire overlap between two samples. A correlation with a Spearman r of roughly 0.66 was found between V-gene usage by flow cytometry and V-gene usage by TCRB sequencing. TCRdb took this table from immuneACCESS and kept in-frame rearrangements with V and J called. Such tables lack part of the clones; where checked against another copy, unresolved V genes explain under half of the gap, and the rest is unexplained. V, J and clone size were drawn from that table, and D and trimming were deduced from the DNA. Across this sample there are 15,000 to 20,000 clones, with 79% seen only once. The ten largest make up roughly 22% of the sample.

General conclusions and limits of the study: The slight underrepresentation of TRBV07 in patients was not corrected for multiple comparisons. Rheumatoid arthritis patients and age-matched healthy controls did not significantly differ in CD8+ T-cell clonality. The antigen targets of the expanded CD8+ clones were unknown, and absence from virus-specific databases did not rule out viral specificity. CD8+ clonality increased with age in patients (Spearman r=0.49) but not in healthy controls. The largest CD8+ clone made up more than 20% of CD8+ cells in 8 of 65 patients, and blood and synovial fluid shared several identical CD8+ TCRB sequences.

The sequence joins TRBV6-5 to TRBJ2-7; 7 central nucleotides agree with TRBD1. The sample comprised CD8+ T cells sorted from blood. This clonotype originated in an adult with rheumatoid arthritis. The sequenced DNA is TGTGCCAGCAGTGTACAGGGGTATTCGACCTACGAGCAGTACTTC. This gives the protein CASSVQGYSTYEQYF.